This record covers a single TCR beta chain. This record belongs to a study of blood T cell repertoires in COVID-19. Study as a whole: COVID-19 samples, acute and convalescent, were from the United States, Italy and Spain.

The trim removed 5 bases at V and 8 bases at J, leaving 6 bases unmatched. The CDR3 sequence is 13 residues long. Generated by immunoSEQ multiplex PCR, the TCRdb table keeps only in-frame clones and is missing some. Of 380,000 or so clones detected, 86% appear once; the ten largest clones hold roughly 7.1%. The source is a woman between 55 and 75 years old with COVID-19, enrolled during active disease. The genes are TRBV12-3 or TRBV12-4 and TRBJ1-3; 7 bases match TRBD1. Material: peripheral blood. The chain's CDR3 is CASSRQGEDTIYF. DNA for the CDR3: TGTGCCAGCAGTAGACAGGGCGAGGACACCATATATTTT.